This is a list of T cell receptor beta chains from one sample in a study of blood T cell repertoires in COVID-19. Repertoires were generated with immunoSEQ multiplex PCR, while TCRdb's copy carries only in-frame clones and drops some. The sample lists around 280,000 clones; 75% to 90% were seen once. Material for sequencing was PBMCs or T cells enriched from blood (not recorded which). These TCRs come from a woman aged 40-49 years who had recovered from COVID-19. CDR3s include the opening cysteine and the closing phenylalanine or tryptophan. The D gene is left open where the match is weak. Part of the rows lack a size; the others show once, few, many or a class for expanded clones.

CDR3aa,CDR3nt,v_gene,d_gene,abundance,j_gene
CASSFQTTAGYGYTF,TGTGCCAGCAGCTTTCAAACTACAGCGGGTTATGGCTACACCTTC,TRBV7-8,NA,once,TRBJ1-2
CASSFASGAGTGELFF,TGTGCCAGCAGCTTTGCTAGCGGGGCCGGCACCGGGGAGCTGTTTTTT,TRBV11-2,TRBD2,NA,TRBJ2-2
CASSLDLGMNTEAFF,TGCGCCAGCAGCTTGGACCTGGGCATGAACACTGAAGCTTTCTTT,TRBV5-1,NA,NA,TRBJ1-1
CAISANRGDYGYTF,TGTGCCATCAGTGCGAACAGGGGTGACTATGGCTACACCTTC,TRBV10-3,TRBD1,NA,TRBJ1-2
CASRRGAAYEQYF,TGTGCCAGCAGGCGGGGGGCGGCCTACGAGCAGTACTTC,TRBV6-5,TRBD2,NA,TRBJ2-7
CASSLQGSDEQFF,TGCGCCAGCAGCTTGCAGGGGTCGGATGAGCAGTTCTTC,TRBV5-1,NA,NA,TRBJ2-1
CASRTGTNYGYTF,TGTGCCAGCAGAACCGGGACAAACTATGGCTACACCTTC,TRBV6-5,NA,once,TRBJ1-2
CASRGQGRLNTEAFF,TGTGCCAGCAGGGGACAGGGGAGATTAAACACTGAAGCTTTCTTT,TRBV7-2,TRBD1,NA,TRBJ1-1
CASSLTGGQEDTQYF,TGCGCCAGCAGCTTGACAGGAGGGCAAGAGGATACGCAGTATTTT,TRBV5-1,NA,NA,TRBJ2-3
CASSKASGESYNEQFF,TGTGCCAGCAGCAAAGCCTCAGGGGAGTCATACAATGAGCAGTTCTTC,TRBV21-1,NA,NA,TRBJ2-1
CATSRDPRGTEAFF,TGTGCCACCAGCAGAGATCCAAGAGGGACTGAAGCTTTCTTT,TRBV15,NA,once,TRBJ1-1
CASSLDRETANYGYTF,TGTGCCAGCAGCTTAGATCGAGAGACAGCCAACTATGGCTACACCTTC,TRBV11-2,NA,NA,TRBJ1-2
CASRLTGGAETQYF,TGCGCCAGCAGACTGACAGGGGGCGCGGAGACCCAGTACTTC,TRBV5-1,TRBD1,NA,TRBJ2-5
CASSLDRAYGYTF,TGTGCCAGCAGCCTGGACAGGGCCTATGGCTACACCTTC,TRBV5-8,TRBD1,NA,TRBJ1-2
CSVRTGEAFF,TGCAGCGTTAGGACAGGGGAAGCTTTCTTT,TRBV29-1,TRBD1,NA,TRBJ1-1
CASSDYSLNTEAFF,TGTGCCAGCAGTGACTACAGCCTTAACACTGAAGCTTTCTTT,TRBV6-4,NA,NA,TRBJ1-1
CASSPDRTNYGYTF,TGCGCCAGCAGCCCCGACAGGACTAACTATGGCTACACCTTC,TRBV5-1,NA,once,TRBJ1-2
CASSRGQTKNIQYF,TGCGCCAGCAGCAGGGGACAGACAAAAAACATTCAGTACTTC,TRBV5-1,TRBD1,NA,TRBJ2-4
CASSSAGNAGFYGYTF,TGTGCCAGCAGCTCTGCGGGGAACGCAGGGTTCTATGGCTACACCTTC,TRBV5-6,NA,NA,TRBJ1-2
CASSIDLSGSGEQYF,TGTGCCAGTAGTATAGATCTTAGCGGGAGCGGCGAGCAGTACTTC,TRBV19,TRBD2,NA,TRBJ2-7
CASSEQWEGEPYSPLHF,TGTGCCAGCAGTGAACAGTGGGAGGGGGAGCCGTATTCACCCCTCCACTTT,TRBV2,NA,NA,TRBJ1-6
CATSDAGTSGSTDTQYF,TGTGCCACCAGTGATGCCGGGACTAGCGGTAGCACAGATACGCAGTATTTT,TRBV24-1,TRBD2,NA,TRBJ2-3
CASSQGLRDRGSYGYTF,TGCGCCAGCAGCCAAGGGTTGAGGGACAGGGGGTCCTATGGCTACACCTTC,TRBV4-3,TRBD1,NA,TRBJ1-2
CASSQKSLLAAGSEQYF,TGCGCCAGCAGCCAAAAGTCTCTCCTAGCGGCCGGGAGCGAGCAGTACTTC,TRBV4-1,TRBD2,NA,TRBJ2-7
CAWSRGYYGYTF,TGTGCCTGGAGTAGGGGGTACTATGGCTACACCTTC,TRBV30,NA,NA,TRBJ1-2
CSVAGGSNYGYTF,TGCAGCGTAGCAGGGGGGTCAAACTATGGCTACACCTTC,TRBV29-1,TRBD1,once,TRBJ1-2
CASSASQGAGYGYTF,TGTGCCAGCAGCGCTTCTCAGGGGGCGGGATATGGCTACACCTTC,TRBV9,TRBD1,NA,TRBJ1-2
CASSFRGGVMYEAFF,TGCGCCAGCAGCTTCCGAGGGGGGGTCATGTATGAAGCTTTCTTT,TRBV5-1,NA,once,TRBJ1-1
CASSERSSYNSPLHF,TGTGCCAGCAGCGAGAGGAGCTCCTATAATTCACCCCTCCACTTT,TRBV5-5,NA,NA,TRBJ1-6
CASSAGTSGEYNEQFF,TGTGCCAGCAGCGCCGGGACTAGCGGGGAATACAATGAGCAGTTCTTC,TRBV9,TRBD2,few,TRBJ2-1
CASSQSLDRGDEQFF,TGCGCCAGCAGTCAATCTCTGGACAGGGGTGATGAGCAGTTCTTC,TRBV23-1,TRBD1,NA,TRBJ2-1
CASSEDRTGEQFF,TGTGCCAGCAGTGAAGATAGGACAGGTGAGCAGTTCTTC,TRBV2,TRBD1,NA,TRBJ2-1
CASSPQGLSETQYF,TGTGCCAGCAGTCCACAGGGCCTTTCAGAGACCCAGTACTTC,TRBV2,NA,NA,TRBJ2-5
CASRQKGQANQPQHF,TGTGCCAGCAGGCAAAAGGGACAGGCTAATCAGCCCCAGCATTTT,TRBV27,TRBD1,NA,TRBJ1-5
CASSIRGMGANQPQHF,TGTGCCAGTAGTATACGAGGGATGGGGGCCAATCAGCCCCAGCATTTT,TRBV19,NA,NA,TRBJ1-5
CASSRSGYGYTF,TGTGCCAGTAGTCGCAGTGGCTATGGCTACACCTTC,TRBV19,NA,NA,TRBJ1-2
CASSSELTSADTGELFF,TGCGCCAGCAGCTCGGAATTGACTAGCGCGGACACCGGGGAGCTGTTTTTT,TRBV5-1,TRBD2,NA,TRBJ2-2
CASSSGKSIELDTEAFF,TGTGCCAGCAGTTCCGGGAAGTCCATAGAGTTGGACACTGAAGCTTTCTTT,TRBV27,NA,NA,TRBJ1-1
CATSRDTVAPAQHF,TGTGCCACCAGCAGAGATACAGTTGCACCAGCCCAGCATTTT,TRBV15,NA,NA,TRBJ1-5
CASSPQGAKGYTF,TGCGCCAGCAGCCCTCAGGGGGCCAAAGGCTACACCTTC,TRBV5-1,TRBD1,NA,TRBJ1-2
CASSLEQGAYGYTF,TGCGCCAGCAGCTTGGAACAGGGGGCCTATGGCTACACCTTC,TRBV5-1,TRBD1,NA,TRBJ1-2
CASRGGLAGYEQYF,TGTGCCAGCAGGGGGGGGCTAGCGGGCTACGAGCAGTACTTC,TRBV25-1,TRBD2,NA,TRBJ2-7
CASRQFSGVGEQFF,TGTGCCAGCAGACAATTTTCAGGGGTTGGTGAGCAGTTCTTC,TRBV5-4,NA,NA,TRBJ2-1
CASSQGRVQNNYGYTF,TGTGCCAGCAGCCAAGGCAGGGTCCAGAATAACTATGGCTACACCTTC,TRBV16,NA,few,TRBJ1-2
CASSPGTGLSYEQYF,TGTGCCAGCAGTCCCGGGACAGGGTTATCCTACGAGCAGTACTTC,TRBV6-6,TRBD1,NA,TRBJ2-7
CASSLGGATTNEKLFF,TGTGCCAGCAGCTTGGGGGGCGCCACAACTAATGAAAAACTGTTTTTT,TRBV5-4,NA,NA,TRBJ1-4
CASSLGGGDGYTF,TGTGCCAGCAGCTTAGGAGGGGGAGACGGCTACACCTTC,TRBV7-6,NA,few,TRBJ1-2
CASSYGQGRYGYTF,TGTGCCAGCAGTTACGGGCAGGGTCGCTATGGCTACACCTTC,TRBV6-2/TRBV6-3,NA,NA,TRBJ1-2